The clone carrying this T cell receptor beta chain was picked up one time. The antigen remains undetermined. TCRdb's copy holds only in-frame clones and misses some; the assay was immunoSEQ multiplex PCR. The sample lists 150,000 to 200,000 clones; 92% were seen once. The data derive from a study of T cell responses to AZD1222 COVID-19 vaccine. Overall study results and limits: The study sampled repertoires only after the peak T cell response.

Losses at the gene ends were 0 bases for V and 1 base for J; bases not matched to a gene: 19. CDR1 is SGDLS and CDR2 is YYNGEE in the germline V gene. This CDR3 has 21 residues. This chain joins TRBV9 and TRBJ1-1; 9 bases align to TRBD1. This sample comprised peripheral blood, obtained 28 days after the second AZD1222 dose. The TCR originated in an adult who received the AZD1222 COVID-19 vaccine. The CDR3 is CASSVVPVGDRAFGENTEAFF. In DNA form, the CDR3 reads TGTGCCAGCAGCGTAGTGCCTGTGGGGGACAGGGCTTTCGGGGAGAACACTGAAGCTTTCTTT.